Sequencing of this T cell receptor (beta chain) was carried out in a study of T cells in Graves' hyperthyroidism and ophthalmopathy. V gave up 5 bases and J gave up 2 bases; unmatched junction bases: 6. Germline-derived CDR1 and CDR2 are DFQATT and SNEGSKA (reference sequence). The CDR3 runs 14 residues. This clonotype was observed a handful of times. The antigen is undetermined. Study-wide results and caveats: A median 6.5 months before onset, the model predicted ophthalmopathy.

Clinicians diagnosed patients from clinical symptoms, serum thyroxine and TRAb, thyroid ultrasound and orbital computed tomography. The authors took PBMCs from 8 to 10 ml fresh peripheral blood. From RNA transcripts, TCR beta CDR3 regions were amplified. Using the HTBI primer set, a first-round RT-PCR was run on the TCR CDR3. TCRdb re-called the multiplex PCR reads with MiXCR, one entry per CDR3 protein. There are about 400,000 distinct CDR3 sequences in the sample; around 14% occur only once, and 30% to 35% lies in the top ten. Material for sequencing was blood. The gene calls are TRBV20-1 and TRBJ2-3; TRBD1 aligns across 8 bases. The sequence came from a woman younger than 45 with Graves' hyperthyroidism. The CDR3 sequence is CSALGQGLTDTQYF. The CDR3 nucleotides read TGCAGTGCTTTAGGACAGGGTCTCACAGATACGCAGTATTTT.